The present TCR beta chain was sequenced within a study of T cell changes during pregnancy in multiple sclerosis. This clone was seen only a few times. Clones were sequenced by immunoSEQ multiplex PCR, and TCRdb holds only the in-frame ones, with some missing. The sample records about 46,000 clones, approximately 91% being singletons. V was clipped by 4 bases and J by 0 bases; unmatched bases: 4. The CDR3 runs to 15 residues. CDR1 is WNHNN, CDR2 SYGVQD, per germline (reference sequence). The sequencing used CD8+ T cells from peripheral blood mononuclear cells, collected after pregnancy. The V gene is TRBV10-1, the J gene TRBJ2-3; 7 bases align to TRBD1. The receptor comes from a female donor with multiple sclerosis, enrolled in a pregnancy study. The CDR3 loop is CASSAGQTSTDTQYF. In DNA form, the CDR3 reads TGCGCCAGCAGTGCGGGACAGACTAGCACAGATACGCAGTATTTT.